Sequencing of this TCR beta chain was carried out in a study of early T cells in non-severe SARS-CoV-2 infection. Across the whole study: Investigators sequenced bulk RNA drawn from unsorted whole blood, and chains remained unpaired. The study's findings and limits: The matching step, a VDJdb search, favored anti-spike CD8 responses and missed private and CD4 specificities.

This clonotype showed up just a few times. The antigen remains unidentified. Individually, cDNA molecules had unique molecular identifiers attached to them. Each CDR3 protein is one row after TCRdb ran MiXCR on the 5' RACE reads. The sample lists 80,000 to 95,000 distinct CDR3 sequences, about 13% occurring once. This receptor was obtained from an adult who was a healthcare worker with PCR-confirmed SARS-CoV-2 infection or an uninfected control (not recorded which). The sample consisted of whole blood.

CDR3 sequence reads: CASRRDRVNYGYTF. CDR3 bases: TGTGCCAGCAGACGGGACAGAGTTAACTATGGCTACACCTTC. The chain recombines TRBV6-5 with TRBJ1-2; 7 positions agree with TRBD1. The CDR3 runs to 14 residues. Looked up from germline, CDR1 is MNHEY and CDR2 is SVGAGI. V was pared by 6 bases and J by 1 base, with 5 bases of the junction left unmatched.